This is a list of T cell receptor beta chains from one sample in a study of regulatory T cells in long-lasting Graves disease. Via MiXCR, TCRdb re-called the multiplex PCR reads, giving one row per CDR3 protein. The repertoire consists of about 540,000 distinct CDR3 sequences, with approximately 13% occurring once and the leading ten covering roughly 10%. This sample also appeared in a second study, on T cells in Graves' hyperthyroidism and ophthalmopathy.

Sequences were derived from peripheral blood mononuclear cells (PBMCs), sampled at new diagnosis, from a patient treated with antithyroid drugs. The origin of the receptors is a man aged 25 to 40 with Graves disease. Both conserved end residues are part of each CDR3. The D gene is left open where the match is weak. Only part of the rows carry a size: once, few, many, or a class if the clone is expanded.

D: .
length: 14
J: TRBJ1-2
V: TRBV3-1
size: .
CDR3: CASSQEGSPIGYTF
DNA: TGTGCCAGCAGCCAAGAAGGGTCCCCTATTGGCTACACCTTC

D: TRBD1
length: 17
J: TRBJ2-3
V: TRBV5-1
size: many
CDR3: CASSANPTGDGTDTQYF
DNA: TGCGCCAGCAGCGCGAATCCCACAGGGGACGGCACAGATACGCAGTATTTT

D: TRBD2
length: 14
J: TRBJ2-7
V: TRBV11-2
size: many
CDR3: CASRPLGGRYEQYF
DNA: TGTGCCAGCAGACCCTTGGGCGGGAGATACGAGCAGTACTTC

D: .
length: 15
J: TRBJ1-5
V: TRBV6-1
size: .
CDR3: CASRNRGSGNQPQHF
DNA: TGTGCCAGCAGGAATCGGGGGTCGGGCAATCAGCCCCAGCATTTT

D: TRBD1
length: 15
J: TRBJ2-7
V: TRBV20-1
size: few
CDR3: CSASIIGDRGYEQYF
DNA: TGCAGTGCTAGCATAATTGGAGACAGGGGATACGAGCAGTACTTC

D: TRBD2
length: 15
J: TRBJ2-3
V: TRBV20-1
size: few
CDR3: CSATHWGLAPDTQYF
DNA: TGCAGTGCTACCCACTGGGGACTAGCCCCAGATACGCAGTATTTT

D: .
length: 13
J: TRBJ1-6
V: TRBV10-3
size: many
CDR3: CAESLGDNSPLHF
DNA: TGTGCCGAGTCACTGGGGGATAATTCACCCCTCCACTTT

D: TRBD1
length: 15
J: TRBJ1-2
V: TRBV12-3/TRBV12-4
size: many
CDR3: CASSSPRDRGRGYTF
DNA: TGTGCCAGCAGTTCTCCGAGGGACAGGGGGCGAGGCTACACCTTC

D: .
length: 10
J: TRBJ2-3
V: TRBV29-1
size: many
CDR3: CSAIRETQYF
DNA: TGCAGCGCTATCAGGGAGACGCAGTATTTT

D: TRBD1
length: 16
J: TRBJ1-3
V: TRBV14
size: few
CDR3: CASSQLPGQGRNTIYF
DNA: TGTGCCAGCAGCCAACTCCCGGGACAGGGGAGGAACACCATATATTTT

D: .
length: 13
J: TRBJ2-7
V: TRBV4-1
size: .
CDR3: CASSQDISGEQYF
DNA: TGCGCCAGCAGCCAAGATATATCGGGGGAGCAGTACTTC

D: TRBD2
length: 15
J: TRBJ2-1
V: TRBV27
size: .
CDR3: CASSLTLAGLNEQFF
DNA: TGTGCCAGCAGTTTAACCCTAGCGGGATTAAATGAGCAGTTCTTC

D: TRBD1
length: 14
J: TRBJ1-4
V: TRBV7-2
size: few
CDR3: CASSVGQLNEKLFF
DNA: TGTGCCAGCAGCGTGGGACAGCTTAATGAAAAACTGTTTTTT

D: .
length: 23
J: TRBJ2-2
V: TRBV13
size: .
CDR3: CASTGGPGGLADTGGRGTGELFF
DNA: TGTGCCAGCACCGGCGGACCGGGGGGCCTAGCGGATACGGGGGGCAGGGGCACCGGGGAGCTGTTTTTT

D: .
length: 12
J: TRBJ2-2
V: TRBV29-1
size: many
CDR3: CSVGKGTGELFF
DNA: TGCAGCGTCGGAAAGGGCACCGGGGAGCTGTTTTTT

D: .
length: 12
J: TRBJ1-1
V: TRBV30
size: many
CDR3: CAWSVNPREAFF
DNA: TGTGCCTGGAGTGTAAACCCCAGAGAAGCTTTCTTT